These T cell receptor beta chains were read from a single sample in a study of T-cell memory formation after mild COVID-19. A single record per CDR3 protein comes from TCRdb applying MiXCR to the 5' RACE reads. The sample has fewer than 70,000 distinct CDR3 sequences, more than 8% seen once. The sample comprised PBMCs or a T cell subset sorted from them (not recorded which). The source is a young man who had mild COVID-19 (a few samples of this study predate the infection). Cell type and time point are not known. Both conserved end residues are part of each CDR3. Fields, in order: CDR3 DNA, CDR3 protein, clone size, D gene, V gene, J gene. A D gene is named only where the DNA matches it firmly. Size tells how often a clone was seen (once, few, many) or the class of an expanded clone, and some rows leave it out.

cdr3_nt: TGTGCCAGCAGCTCGGCTATAGCGGGGGGCTCAGATACGCAGTATTTT
cdr3_aa: CASSSAIAGGSDTQYF
clone_size: many
d_call: TRBD2
v_call: TRBV7-9
j_call: TRBJ2-3

cdr3_nt: TGTGCCAGCAGTGATCACGGCGGGAACTACGAGCAGTACTTC
cdr3_aa: CASSDHGGNYEQYF
clone_size: few
d_call: NA
v_call: TRBV2
j_call: TRBJ2-7

cdr3_nt: TGCAGTGCCGGTCACCCGGGACTAGCCCAAGAGACCCAGTACTTC
cdr3_aa: CSAGHPGLAQETQYF
clone_size: few
d_call: TRBD2
v_call: TRBV20-1
j_call: TRBJ2-5

cdr3_nt: TGTGCCAGCAGTGGCGGCAGCCCCACTGAAGAGACCCAGTACTTC
cdr3_aa: CASSGGSPTEETQYF
clone_size: few
d_call: NA
v_call: TRBV6-2/TRBV6-3
j_call: TRBJ2-5

cdr3_nt: TGCGCCAGCAGCCGCGAGGGTGGGGGACAAGCTTTCTTT
cdr3_aa: CASSREGGGQAFF
clone_size: few
d_call: NA
v_call: TRBV4-1
j_call: TRBJ1-1

cdr3_nt: TGCGCCAGCAGCTTGTCGGGGCAGCTGAACACTGAAGCTTTCTTT
cdr3_aa: CASSLSGQLNTEAFF
clone_size: few
d_call: NA
v_call: TRBV5-1
j_call: TRBJ1-1

cdr3_nt: TGCAGTGCTTTGGGGGGGGGCCTAGATACGCAGTATTTT
cdr3_aa: CSALGGGLDTQYF
clone_size: NA
d_call: NA
v_call: TRBV20-1
j_call: TRBJ2-3

cdr3_nt: TGCGCCAGCAGCTTGGAGGGTGACTATGGCTACACCTTC
cdr3_aa: CASSLEGDYGYTF
clone_size: few
d_call: NA
v_call: TRBV5-1
j_call: TRBJ1-2

cdr3_nt: TGCGCCAGCAGCCAAGGAGAAACTAGCTTGGAGACCCAGTACTTC
cdr3_aa: CASSQGETSLETQYF
clone_size: few
d_call: NA
v_call: TRBV4-1
j_call: TRBJ2-5

cdr3_nt: TGTGCCACCAGCAGCGGGTACCAAGAGACCCAGTACTTC
cdr3_aa: CATSSGYQETQYF
clone_size: few
d_call: NA
v_call: TRBV15
j_call: TRBJ2-5

cdr3_nt: TGCGCCAGCAGCCAAAACAGGGGAGGGGGTCCCGGGGAGCTGTTTTTT
cdr3_aa: CASSQNRGGGPGELFF
clone_size: few
d_call: NA
v_call: TRBV4-1
j_call: TRBJ2-2

cdr3_nt: TGTGCCAGCTCCGTTACGGGTCCCGGAGAGGACACTGAAGCTTTCTTT
cdr3_aa: CASSVTGPGEDTEAFF
clone_size: few
d_call: NA
v_call: TRBV18
j_call: TRBJ1-1

cdr3_nt: TGTGCCAGCAGCCGGGGACAGGGGGGCCAAGAGACCCAGTACTTC
cdr3_aa: CASSRGQGGQETQYF
clone_size: few
d_call: TRBD1
v_call: TRBV5-4
j_call: TRBJ2-5

cdr3_nt: TGTGCCAGCAGGTCGTATACTAGCGGCAACAATGAGCAGTTCTTC
cdr3_aa: CASRSYTSGNNEQFF
clone_size: NA
d_call: TRBD2
v_call: TRBV7-2
j_call: TRBJ2-1

cdr3_nt: TGTGCCAGCAGCCAAATGGGACTAGCGTGGGATGAGCAGTTCTTC
cdr3_aa: CASSQMGLAWDEQFF
clone_size: NA
d_call: TRBD2
v_call: TRBV7-9
j_call: TRBJ2-1

cdr3_nt: TGCGCCAGCAGCTTGGCCGTGCGGGCGTTCCAAGAGACCCAGTACTTC
cdr3_aa: CASSLAVRAFQETQYF
clone_size: few
d_call: NA
v_call: TRBV5-1
j_call: TRBJ2-5

cdr3_nt: TGTGCCAGCAGCCGAGCGGGTTCCTACAATGAGCAGTTCTTC
cdr3_aa: CASSRAGSYNEQFF
clone_size: NA
d_call: NA
v_call: TRBV4-2
j_call: TRBJ2-1

cdr3_nt: TGTGCCAGCAACGTAGGGATAGGGGGCTCAGGGGAGCTGTTTTTT
cdr3_aa: CASNVGIGGSGELFF
clone_size: many
d_call: TRBD1
v_call: TRBV7-8
j_call: TRBJ2-2

cdr3_nt: TGTGCCAGCAGCCCTACAGGATTACAAGAGACCCAGTACTTC
cdr3_aa: CASSPTGLQETQYF
clone_size: medium-sized
d_call: NA
v_call: TRBV7-3
j_call: TRBJ2-5

cdr3_nt: TGCGCCAGCAGCCTGGGGGCGGGGGAGTACAATGAGCAGTTCTTC
cdr3_aa: CASSLGAGEYNEQFF
clone_size: NA
d_call: NA
v_call: TRBV5-1
j_call: TRBJ2-1

cdr3_nt: TGTGCCATCAGTGACCGGGACAGGAACTATGGCTACACCTTC
cdr3_aa: CAISDRDRNYGYTF
clone_size: NA
d_call: TRBD1
v_call: TRBV10-3
j_call: TRBJ1-2

cdr3_nt: TGTGCCAGCAGTTTATTGGGCACAGGCGATAACACTGAAGCTTTCTTT
cdr3_aa: CASSLLGTGDNTEAFF
clone_size: few
d_call: NA
v_call: TRBV27
j_call: TRBJ1-1

cdr3_nt: TGTGCCAGCAGCTCCACAGCAGGCTCCTACGAGCAGTACTTC
cdr3_aa: CASSSTAGSYEQYF
clone_size: many
d_call: NA
v_call: TRBV7-2
j_call: TRBJ2-7

cdr3_nt: TGTGCCAGCAGCTTCCCTGGGGGGACCCAGTACTTC
cdr3_aa: CASSFPGGTQYF
clone_size: few
d_call: NA
v_call: TRBV7-2
j_call: TRBJ2-5

cdr3_nt: TGTGCCAGCTCTCGGGACAGGGGCAATGAGCAGTTCTTC
cdr3_aa: CASSRDRGNEQFF
clone_size: many
d_call: TRBD1
v_call: TRBV12-3/TRBV12-4
j_call: TRBJ2-1

cdr3_nt: TGTGCCAGCACCTTAACAGGGGGCGCGGGTGAAAAACTGTTTTTT
cdr3_aa: CASTLTGGAGEKLFF
clone_size: NA
d_call: TRBD1
v_call: TRBV9
j_call: TRBJ1-4

cdr3_nt: TGTGCCAGCAGCTTAGAAGTCAGGGTTCAAGCTTTCTTT
cdr3_aa: CASSLEVRVQAFF
clone_size: few
d_call: NA
v_call: TRBV7-2
j_call: TRBJ1-1

cdr3_nt: TGTGCCAGCAGCTCCCTCGACCGGGGGGGCCCGTGGAATGAGCAGTTCTTC
cdr3_aa: CASSSLDRGGPWNEQFF
clone_size: few
d_call: TRBD2
v_call: TRBV7-2
j_call: TRBJ2-1

cdr3_nt: TGTGCCACCAGCAGAGCGCATAGCGGGGGGGGTGGGAATGAGCAGTTCTTC
cdr3_aa: CATSRAHSGGGGNEQFF
clone_size: few
d_call: TRBD2
v_call: TRBV15
j_call: TRBJ2-1

cdr3_nt: TGTGCCAGCAGCTTAGGTGTATCCCATGGGCTTCAAGAGACCCAGTACTTC
cdr3_aa: CASSLGVSHGLQETQYF
clone_size: many
d_call: NA
v_call: TRBV11-2
j_call: TRBJ2-5

cdr3_nt: TGTGCCAGCAGAAAGGGGGAAGAGAACATTCAGTACTTC
cdr3_aa: CASRKGEENIQYF
clone_size: few
d_call: NA
v_call: TRBV12-3/TRBV12-4
j_call: TRBJ2-4

cdr3_nt: TGCAGTGCTATGGGAGGGCTATACAATGAGCAGTTCTTC
cdr3_aa: CSAMGGLYNEQFF
clone_size: many
d_call: TRBD2
v_call: TRBV20-1
j_call: TRBJ2-1

cdr3_nt: TGTGCCAGCAGTTTAGGTAGGGGACAAGAGACCCAGTACTTC
cdr3_aa: CASSLGRGQETQYF
clone_size: NA
d_call: NA
v_call: TRBV12-3/TRBV12-4
j_call: TRBJ2-5

cdr3_nt: TGTGCCAGCTCACCACGACAGGGGGCGCTTGGACAGCCCCAGCATTTT
cdr3_aa: CASSPRQGALGQPQHF
clone_size: few
d_call: TRBD1
v_call: TRBV18
j_call: TRBJ1-5

cdr3_nt: TGCGCCAGCAGCCAAGGGCCTCACGCTAGTCTGTTTTTT
cdr3_aa: CASSQGPHASLFF
clone_size: NA
d_call: NA
v_call: TRBV4-3
j_call: TRBJ1-4